The T cell receptor (beta chain) described here comes from a study of blood T cell repertoires in COVID-19. The CDR3 totals 14 residues. Germline loops: CDR1 LGHDT, CDR2 YNNKEL (reference sequence). Trimming stripped 3 bases from V and 2 bases from J, with 10 bases between. Clones were read by immunoSEQ multiplex PCR, and TCRdb kept only the in-frame ones, dropping some. The data contain 350,000 or so clones, around 85% of them seen just once; the ten biggest clones take up roughly 4.2%. The sequenced sample consisted of PBMCs or T cells enriched from blood (not recorded which). This sequence was found in a woman aged 35 to 49 with acute COVID-19. V and J are TRBV3-1 (or the pseudogene TRBV3-2) and TRBJ1-1, with D possibly being TRBD1 (6 bases). The CDR3 sequence is CASSHSDRNTEAFF. The CDR3 DNA reads TGTGCCAGCAGCCATTCGGACAGAAACACTGAAGCTTTCTTT.